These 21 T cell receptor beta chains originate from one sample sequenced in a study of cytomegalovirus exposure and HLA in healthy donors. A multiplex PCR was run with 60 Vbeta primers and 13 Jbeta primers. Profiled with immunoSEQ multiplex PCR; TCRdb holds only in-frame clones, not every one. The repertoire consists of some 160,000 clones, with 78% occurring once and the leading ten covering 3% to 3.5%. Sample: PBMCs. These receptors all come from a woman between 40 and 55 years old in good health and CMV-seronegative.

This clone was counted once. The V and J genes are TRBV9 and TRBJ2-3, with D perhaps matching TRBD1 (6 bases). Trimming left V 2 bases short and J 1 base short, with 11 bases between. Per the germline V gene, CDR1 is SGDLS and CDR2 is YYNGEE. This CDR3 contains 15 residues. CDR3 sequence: CASSVSSGGTDTQYF. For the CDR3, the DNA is TGTGCCAGCAGCGTCTCATCAGGGGGCACAGATACGCAGTATTTT.

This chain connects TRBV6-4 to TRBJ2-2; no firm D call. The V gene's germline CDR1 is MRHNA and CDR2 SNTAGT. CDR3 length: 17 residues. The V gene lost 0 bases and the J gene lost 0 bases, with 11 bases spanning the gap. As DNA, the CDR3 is TGTGCCAGCAGTGACTCGGCAGGCTTAACGAACACCGGGGAGCTGTTTTTT. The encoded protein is CASSDSAGLTNTGELFF.

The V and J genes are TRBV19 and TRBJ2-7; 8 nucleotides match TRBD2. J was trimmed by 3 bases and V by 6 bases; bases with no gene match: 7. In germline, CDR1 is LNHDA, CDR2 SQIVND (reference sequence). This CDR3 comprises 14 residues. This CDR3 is CASRVAGTHYEQYF. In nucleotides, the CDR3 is TGTGCCAGTAGGGTAGCGGGGACGCACTACGAGCAGTACTTC.

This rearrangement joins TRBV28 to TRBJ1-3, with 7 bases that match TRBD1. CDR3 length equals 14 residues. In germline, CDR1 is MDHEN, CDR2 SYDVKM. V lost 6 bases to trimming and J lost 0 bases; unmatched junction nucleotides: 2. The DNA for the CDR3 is TGTGCCAGCAGCCGGGACAGCTCTGGAAACACCATATATTTT. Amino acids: CASSRDSSGNTIYF.

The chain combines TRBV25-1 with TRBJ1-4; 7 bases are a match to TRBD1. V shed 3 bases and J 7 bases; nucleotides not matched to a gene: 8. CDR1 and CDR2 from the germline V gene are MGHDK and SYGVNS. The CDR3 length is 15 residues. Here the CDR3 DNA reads TGTGCCAGCAGTGACCAGGGGGACTTGATTGAAAAACTGTTTTTT. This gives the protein CASSDQGDLIEKLFF.

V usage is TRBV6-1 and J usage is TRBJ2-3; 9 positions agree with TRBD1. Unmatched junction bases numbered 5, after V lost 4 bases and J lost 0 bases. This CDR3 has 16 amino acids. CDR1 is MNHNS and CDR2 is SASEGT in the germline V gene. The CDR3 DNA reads TGTGCCAGCAGTGCGCGAGGGACAGGGAGCACAGATACGCAGTATTTT. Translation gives CASSARGTGSTDTQYF.

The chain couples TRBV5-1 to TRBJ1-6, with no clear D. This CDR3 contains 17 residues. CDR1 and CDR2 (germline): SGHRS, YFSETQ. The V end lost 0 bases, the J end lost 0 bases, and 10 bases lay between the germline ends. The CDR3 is CASSLAPSSSYNSPLHF. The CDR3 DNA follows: TGCGCCAGCAGCTTGGCACCATCCAGCTCCTATAATTCACCCCTCCACTTT.

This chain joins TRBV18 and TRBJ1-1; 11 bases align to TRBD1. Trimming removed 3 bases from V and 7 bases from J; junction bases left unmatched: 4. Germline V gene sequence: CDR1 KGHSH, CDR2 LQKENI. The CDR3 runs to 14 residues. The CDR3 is CASSPGQGASEAFF. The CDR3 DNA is TGTGCCAGCTCACCCGGACAGGGGGCGAGTGAAGCTTTCTTT.

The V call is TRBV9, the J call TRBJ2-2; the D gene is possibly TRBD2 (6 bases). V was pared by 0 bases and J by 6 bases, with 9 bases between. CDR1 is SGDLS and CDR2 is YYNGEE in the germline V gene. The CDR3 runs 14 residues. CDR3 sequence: CASSVVGGPGELFF. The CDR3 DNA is TGTGCCAGCAGCGTAGTGGGAGGCCCCGGGGAGCTGTTTTTT.

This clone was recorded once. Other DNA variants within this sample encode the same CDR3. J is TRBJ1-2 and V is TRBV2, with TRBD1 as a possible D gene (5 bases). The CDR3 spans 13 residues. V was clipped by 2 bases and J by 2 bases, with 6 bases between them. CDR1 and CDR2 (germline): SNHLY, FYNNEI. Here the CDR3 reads CASSEQGNYGYTF. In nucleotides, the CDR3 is TGTGCCAGCAGTGAACAGGGAAACTATGGCTACACCTTC.

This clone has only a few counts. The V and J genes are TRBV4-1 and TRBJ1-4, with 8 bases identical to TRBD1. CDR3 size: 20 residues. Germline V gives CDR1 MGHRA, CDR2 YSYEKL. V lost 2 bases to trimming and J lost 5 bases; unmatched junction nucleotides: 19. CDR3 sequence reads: CASSQTPLDRGYKVNEKLFF. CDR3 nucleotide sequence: TGCGCCAGCAGCCAAACTCCGCTCGACAGGGGCTATAAAGTAAATGAAAAACTGTTTTTT.

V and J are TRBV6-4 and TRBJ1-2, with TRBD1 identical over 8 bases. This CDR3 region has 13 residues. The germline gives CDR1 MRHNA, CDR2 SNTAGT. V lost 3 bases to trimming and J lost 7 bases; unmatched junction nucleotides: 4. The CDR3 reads CASSEQGGFGYTF. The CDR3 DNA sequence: TGTGCCAGCAGTGAACAGGGGGGCTTTGGCTACACCTTC.

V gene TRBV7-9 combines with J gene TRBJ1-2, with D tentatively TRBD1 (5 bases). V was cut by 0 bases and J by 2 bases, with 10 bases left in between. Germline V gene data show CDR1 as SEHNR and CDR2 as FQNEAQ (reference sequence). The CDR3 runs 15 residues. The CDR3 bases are TGTGCCAGCAGCTTAGCGCGTGACAGAAACTATGGCTACACCTTC. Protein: CASSLARDRNYGYTF. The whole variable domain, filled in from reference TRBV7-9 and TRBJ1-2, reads DTGVSQNPRHKITKRGQNVTFRCDPISEHNRLYWYRQTLGQGPEFLTYFQNEAQLEKSRLLSDRFSAERPKGSFSTLEIQRTEQGDSAMYLCASSLARDRNYGYTFGSGTRLTVV.

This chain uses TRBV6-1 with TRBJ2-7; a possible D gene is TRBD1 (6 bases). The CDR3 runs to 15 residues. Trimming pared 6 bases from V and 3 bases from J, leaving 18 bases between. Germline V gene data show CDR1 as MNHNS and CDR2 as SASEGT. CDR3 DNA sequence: TGTGCCAGCAGCCTCGCTCAGGGGTACTTCTACGAGCAGTACTTC. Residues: CASSLAQGYFYEQYF.

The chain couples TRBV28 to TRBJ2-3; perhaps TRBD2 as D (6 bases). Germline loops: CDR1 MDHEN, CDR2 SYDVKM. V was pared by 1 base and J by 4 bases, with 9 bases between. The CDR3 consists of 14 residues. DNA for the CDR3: TGTGCCAGCAGTTTATCCGGGAGTGCAGATACGCAGTATTTT. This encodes CASSLSGSADTQYF.

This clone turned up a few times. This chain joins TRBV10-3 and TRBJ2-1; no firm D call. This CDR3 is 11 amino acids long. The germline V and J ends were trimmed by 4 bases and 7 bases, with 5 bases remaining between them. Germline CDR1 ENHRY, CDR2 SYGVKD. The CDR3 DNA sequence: TGTGCCATCAGTGTGCGAAATGAGCAGTTCTTC. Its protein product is CAISVRNEQFF.

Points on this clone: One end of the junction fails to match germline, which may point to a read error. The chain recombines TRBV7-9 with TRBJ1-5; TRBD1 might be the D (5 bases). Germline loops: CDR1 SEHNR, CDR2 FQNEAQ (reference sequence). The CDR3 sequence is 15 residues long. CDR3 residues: CSSSLETGVNQPQHF. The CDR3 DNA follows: TGTTCCAGCAGCTTAGAAACGGGGGTCAATCAGCCCCAGCATTTT.

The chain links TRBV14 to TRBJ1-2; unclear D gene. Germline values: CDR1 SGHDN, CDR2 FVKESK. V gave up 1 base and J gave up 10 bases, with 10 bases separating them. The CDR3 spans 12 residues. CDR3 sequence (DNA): TGTGCCAGCAGCCAAGCGAGGGTAGACTACACCTTC. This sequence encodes CASSQARVDYTF.

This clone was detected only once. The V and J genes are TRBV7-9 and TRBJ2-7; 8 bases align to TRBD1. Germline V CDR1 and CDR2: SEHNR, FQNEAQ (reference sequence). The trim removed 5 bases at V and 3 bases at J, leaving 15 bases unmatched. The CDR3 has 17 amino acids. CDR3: CASSLNRGIGVVYEQYF. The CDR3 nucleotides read TGTGCCAGCAGCCTCAACAGGGGGATCGGGGTGGTCTACGAGCAGTACTTC.

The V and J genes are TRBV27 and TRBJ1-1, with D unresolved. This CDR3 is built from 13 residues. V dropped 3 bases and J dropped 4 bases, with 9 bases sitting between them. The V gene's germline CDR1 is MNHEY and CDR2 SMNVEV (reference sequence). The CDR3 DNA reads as TGTGCCAGCAGTTTTATGGAGTTCACTGAAGCTTTCTTT. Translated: CASSFMEFTEAFF.

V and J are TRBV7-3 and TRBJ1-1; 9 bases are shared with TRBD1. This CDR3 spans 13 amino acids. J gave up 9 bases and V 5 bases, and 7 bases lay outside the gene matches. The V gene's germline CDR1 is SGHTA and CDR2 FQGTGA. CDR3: CASSHDRGAQAFF. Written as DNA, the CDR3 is TGTGCCAGCAGCCACGACAGGGGGGCTCAAGCTTTCTTT.